Below are 16 T cell receptor beta chains sequenced from a single sample in a study of T cell responses to AZD1222 COVID-19 vaccine. Sequencing used immunoSEQ multiplex PCR; TCRdb keeps in-frame clones, though not all of them. The sample records more than 35,000 clones, around 80% being singletons. The sample here was peripheral blood, taken on day 0 of AZD1222 vaccination. The source of these receptors is an adult in good health.

The CDR3: CAWHPGLAFAGELFF. CDR3 bases: TGTGCCTGGCATCCGGGACTAGCTTTCGCCGGGGAGCTGTTTTTT. The V and J genes are TRBV30 and TRBJ2-2, with 9 bases identical to TRBD2. V was clipped by 5 bases and J by 6 bases; unmatched bases: 10. Looked up from germline, CDR1 is GTSNPN and CDR2 is SVGIG (reference sequence). This CDR3 has 15 residues.

This chain joins TRBV12-5 and TRBJ2-7, with 9 bases aligning to TRBD1. CDR3 length: 14 residues. Germline V gene sequence: CDR1 LGHNT, CDR2 FRNRAP. V gave up 7 bases and J gave up 3 bases; unmatched junction bases: 7. The CDR3 loop reads CASEWDRVIYEQYF. For the CDR3, the DNA is TGTGCTAGTGAATGGGACAGGGTCATCTACGAGCAGTACTTC. Complete variable domain (other parts from reference TRBV12-5 and TRBJ2-7): DARVTQTPRHKVTEMGQEVTMRCQPILGHNTVFWYRQTMMQGLELLAYFRNRAPLDDSGMPKDRFSAEMPDATLATLKIQPSEPRDSAVYFCASEWDRVIYEQYFGPGTRLTVT.

This clone was recorded once. This rearrangement joins TRBV7-2 to TRBJ2-1; 9 bases line up with TRBD2. The J segment lost 2 bases and the V segment lost 1 base, leaving 0 bases of the junction unmatched. Germline lookup yields CDR1 SGHTA and CDR2 FQGNSA. The CDR3 covers 15 residues. In DNA form, the CDR3 reads TGTGCCAGCAGCTTAGGCGGGGGGGCCTACAATGAGCAGTTCTTC. This codes for CASSLGGGAYNEQFF.

V usage is TRBV5-5 and J usage is TRBJ2-7; the match to TRBD1 covers 8 bases. Looked up from germline, CDR1 is SGHKS and CDR2 is YYEKEE (reference sequence). Trimming removed 3 bases from V and 8 bases from J; junction bases left unmatched: 10. This CDR3 is 14 amino acids long. CDR3 protein: CASSSDRDPTQQYF. The CDR3 DNA reads TGTGCCAGCAGCTCGGACAGGGATCCTACGCAGCAGTACTTC.

This chain joins TRBV12-1 and TRBJ2-7; TRBD2 is the table's D call and was not checked against the DNA. TRBV12-1 is designated a pseudogene. This CDR3 spans 13 amino acids. The CDR3 here is CASSFGGQYEQYF. The DNA for the CDR3 is TGTGCCAGCAGCTTTGGAGGGCAGTACGAGCAGTACTTC.

The chain employs TRBV5-1 and TRBJ1-2, with 8 nucleotides matching TRBD1. Germline values: CDR1 SGHRS, CDR2 YFSETQ. The CDR3 sequence is 15 residues long. V was clipped by 3 bases and J by 3 bases; unmatched bases: 7. The DNA of the CDR3 is TGCGCCAGCAGCTGGACGGCAGGGGGCGACTATGGCTACACCTTC. Encoded protein: CASSWTAGGDYGYTF.

The chain carries TRBV18 and TRBJ2-1, with a weak D call TRBD2 (5 bases). V shed 3 bases and J shed 9 bases, with 9 bases lying between them. Germline CDR1 reads KGHSH; CDR2 reads LQKENI. The CDR3 is made up of 12 amino acids. The CDR3 nucleotides read TGTGCCAGCTCACCCCGGGGTGGTGAGCAGTTCTTC. Residues: CASSPRGGEQFF.

J is TRBJ1-1 and V is TRBV3-1 (or the pseudogene TRBV3-2); D is undetermined. The V and J ends lost 3 bases and 0 bases respectively, with 5 bases between them. The V gene's germline CDR1 is LGHDT and CDR2 YNNKEL (reference sequence). The CDR3 runs 13 residues. CDR3 residues: CASSQFMNTEAFF. In nucleotides, the CDR3 is TGTGCCAGCAGCCAGTTCATGAACACTGAAGCTTTCTTT.

The chain joins TRBV7-3 to TRBJ2-7; D not certain. Germline lookup yields CDR1 SGHTA and CDR2 FQGTGA. The CDR3 extends over 15 amino acids. V was cut by 5 bases and J by 5 bases, with 19 bases left in between. As DNA, the CDR3 is TGTGCCAGCAGCCCAACCCCAGGACCCGGTCACGAGCAGTACTTC. This codes for CASSPTPGPGHEQYF.

J is TRBJ2-7 and V is TRBV28, with unresolved D. V was cut by 8 bases and J by 4 bases, with 12 bases left in between. The germline V gene encodes CDR1 MDHEN and CDR2 SYDVKM. The CDR3 totals 12 residues. CDR3: CASLRPPYEQYF. The CDR3 DNA sequence: TGTGCCAGCCTCCGACCACCTTACGAGCAGTACTTC.

The chain joins TRBV6-2 or TRBV6-3 to TRBJ2-1; possible D gene TRBD2, 5 bases. Trimming removed 4 bases at V and 0 bases at J, with 16 bases between. Germline CDR1 is MNHEY and CDR2 is SVGEGT. CDR3 length equals 17 residues. The CDR3 here is CASSSSRTLSSYNEQFF. CDR3 DNA sequence: TGTGCCAGCAGTTCCTCAAGGACTCTGAGCTCCTACAATGAGCAGTTCTTC.

The genes are TRBV6-1 and TRBJ2-2, with 7 bases matching TRBD1. Germline V gene data show CDR1 as MNHNS and CDR2 as SASEGT. V gave up 6 bases and J gave up 7 bases; unmatched junction bases: 11. The CDR3 runs 15 residues. DNA of the CDR3: TGTGCCAGCAGCTACAATCAGGGGGTAGGCGGGGAGCTGTTTTTT. Its protein product is CASSYNQGVGGELFF.

The J gene is TRBJ1-5, the V gene TRBV28; 7 nucleotides align to TRBD1. Trimming took 2 bases from V and 9 from J; bases not matched to a gene: 7. Germline V gives CDR1 MDHEN, CDR2 SYDVKM. The CDR3 sequence is 14 residues long. CDR3: CASSLETGVRPQHF. DNA for the CDR3: TGTGCCAGCAGTTTAGAAACAGGGGTGCGGCCCCAGCATTTT. Using reference TRBV28 and TRBJ1-5 for the parts outside the CDR3, the full variable domain is DVKVTQSSRYLVKRTGEKVFLECVQDMDHENMFWYRQDPGLGLRLIYFSYDVKMKEKGDIPEGYSVSREKKERFSLILESASTNQTSMYLCASSLETGVRPQHFGDGTRLSIL.

This clone was seen just once. The CDR3, as DNA: TGTGCCAGCTCACCACCGGATGGGCAGGGTGCAAAACTGTTTTTT. Translation gives CASSPPDGQGAKLFF. The chain uses TRBV18 and TRBJ1-4; tentative D call: TRBD1 (5 bases). Germline CDR1 and CDR2: KGHSH and LQKENI. V gave up 0 bases and J gave up 10 bases, with 15 bases separating them. The CDR3 consists of 15 residues. Together with reference TRBV18 and TRBJ1-4, the CDR3 gives the full variable domain: NAGVMQNPRHLVRRRGQEARLRCSPMKGHSHVYWYRQLPEEGLKFMVYLQKENIIDESGMPKERFSAEFPKEGPSILRIQQVVRGDSAAYFCASSPPDGQGAKLFFGSGTQLSVL.

This rearrangement joins TRBV5-4 to TRBJ2-7; tentatively, D is TRBD1 (5 bases). The CDR3 loop spans 13 amino acids. Trimming pared 4 bases from V and 3 bases from J, leaving 11 bases between. Germline loops: CDR1 SGHNT, CDR2 YYREEE (reference sequence). CDR3 region: CASSGKTDYEQYF. As DNA, the CDR3 is TGTGCCAGCAGCGGAAAGACAGACTACGAGCAGTACTTC.

The genes are TRBV20-1 and TRBJ1-2, with D uncertain. The CDR3 covers 11 residues. Germline CDR1 and CDR2: DFQATT and SNEGSKA (reference sequence). V lost 3 bases and J 6 bases, leaving 8 bases between the germline ends. The CDR3 DNA reads as TGCAGTGCTAGTGTTCGCCATGGCTACACCTTC. It specifies CSASVRHGYTF.